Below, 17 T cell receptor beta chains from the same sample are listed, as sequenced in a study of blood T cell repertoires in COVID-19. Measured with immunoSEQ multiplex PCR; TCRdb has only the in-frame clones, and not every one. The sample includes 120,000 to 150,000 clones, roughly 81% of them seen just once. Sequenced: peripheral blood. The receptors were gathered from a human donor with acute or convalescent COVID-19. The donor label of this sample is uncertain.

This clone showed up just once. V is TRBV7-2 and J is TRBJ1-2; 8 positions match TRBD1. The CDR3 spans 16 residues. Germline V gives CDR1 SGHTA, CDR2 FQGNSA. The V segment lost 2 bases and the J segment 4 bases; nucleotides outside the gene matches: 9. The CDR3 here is CASSLQGAVSPYGYTF. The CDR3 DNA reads TGTGCCAGCAGCTTACAGGGGGCGGTTTCCCCCTATGGCTACACCTTC.

The CDR3 protein is CAWTRDREGTEAFF. The CDR3, as DNA: TGTGCCTGGACCAGGGACAGGGAGGGCACTGAAGCTTTCTTT. The gene calls are TRBV30 and TRBJ1-1, with TRBD1 identical over 9 bases. The CDR3 is 14 residues long. CDR1 is GTSNPN, CDR2 SVGIG, per germline (reference sequence). V was clipped by 4 bases and J by 4 bases; unmatched bases: 7.

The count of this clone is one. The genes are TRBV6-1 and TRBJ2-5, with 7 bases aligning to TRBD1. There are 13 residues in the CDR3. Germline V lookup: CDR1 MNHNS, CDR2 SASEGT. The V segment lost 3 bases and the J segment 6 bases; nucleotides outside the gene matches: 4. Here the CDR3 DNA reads TGTGCCAGCAGTGACAGGGGGTGGCAGACCCAGTACTTC. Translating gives CASSDRGWQTQYF.

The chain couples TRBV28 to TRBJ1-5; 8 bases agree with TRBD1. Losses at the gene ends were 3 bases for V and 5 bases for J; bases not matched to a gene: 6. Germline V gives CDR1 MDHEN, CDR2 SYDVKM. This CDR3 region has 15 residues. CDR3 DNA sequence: TGTGCCAGCAGTTTCTCAGGGGGCTTTCATCAGCCCCAGCATTTT. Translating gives CASSFSGGFHQPQHF.

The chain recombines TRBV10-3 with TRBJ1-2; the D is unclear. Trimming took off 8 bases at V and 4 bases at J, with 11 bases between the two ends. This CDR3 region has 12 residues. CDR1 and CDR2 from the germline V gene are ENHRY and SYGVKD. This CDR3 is CAIWEVSYGYTF. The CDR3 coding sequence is TGTGCCATCTGGGAGGTTTCCTATGGCTACACCTTC.

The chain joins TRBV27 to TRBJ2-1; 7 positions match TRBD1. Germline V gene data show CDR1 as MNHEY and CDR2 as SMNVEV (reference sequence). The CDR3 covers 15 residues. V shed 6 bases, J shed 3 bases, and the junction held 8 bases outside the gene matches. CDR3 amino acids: CASSLRGNDYNEQFF. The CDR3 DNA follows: TGTGCCAGCAGCCTCAGGGGGAATGACTACAATGAGCAGTTCTTC.

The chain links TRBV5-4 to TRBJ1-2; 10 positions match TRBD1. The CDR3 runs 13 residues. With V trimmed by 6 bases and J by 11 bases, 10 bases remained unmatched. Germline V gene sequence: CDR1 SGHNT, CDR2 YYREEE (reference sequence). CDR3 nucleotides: TGTGCCAGCAAAACGACAGGGGGCGCAAGGTACACCTTC. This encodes CASKTTGGARYTF. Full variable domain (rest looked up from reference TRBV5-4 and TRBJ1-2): ETGVTQSPTHLIKTRGQQVTLRCSSQSGHNTVSWYQQALGQGPQFIFQYYREEENGRGNFPPRFSGLQFPNYSSELNVNALELDDSALYLCASKTTGGARYTFGSGTRLTVV.

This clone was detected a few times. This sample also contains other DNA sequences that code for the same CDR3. CDR3 DNA: TGTGCCTGGAGTAGGGCTAGCGGGGGGGTCGGGGAGCTGTTTTTT. Translated: CAWSRASGGVGELFF. The rearrangement joins TRBV30 to TRBJ2-2, with 12 bases identical to TRBD2. There are 15 residues in the CDR3. The V gene's germline CDR1 is GTSNPN and CDR2 SVGIG (reference sequence). V lost 2 bases to trimming and J lost 7 bases; unmatched junction nucleotides: 5. Based on the CDR3 plus reference TRBV30 and TRBJ2-2, the full variable domain is SQTIHQWPATLVQPVGSPLSLECTVEGTSNPNLYWYRQAAGRGLQLLFYSVGIGQISSEVPQNLSASRPQDRQFILSSKKLLLSDSGFYLCAWSRASGGVGELFFGEGSRLTVL.

CDR3 in DNA: TGTGCCAGCAGCCAAGGGGTTGGCGGCCTCTCTGGAAACACCATATATTTT. Protein sequence: CASSQGVGGLSGNTIYF. The gene calls are TRBV4-2 and TRBJ1-3; D not resolved. Germline V lookup: CDR1 LGHNA, CDR2 YNFKEQ. The CDR3 spans 17 residues. V shed 1 base and J shed 0 bases, with 13 bases lying between them.

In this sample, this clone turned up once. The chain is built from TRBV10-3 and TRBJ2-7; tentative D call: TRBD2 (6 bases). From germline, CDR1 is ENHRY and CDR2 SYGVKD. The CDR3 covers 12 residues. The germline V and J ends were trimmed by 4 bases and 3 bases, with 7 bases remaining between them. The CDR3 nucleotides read TGTGCCATCAGTGCGACTAGCTACGAGCAGTACGTC. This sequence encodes CAISATSYEQYV.

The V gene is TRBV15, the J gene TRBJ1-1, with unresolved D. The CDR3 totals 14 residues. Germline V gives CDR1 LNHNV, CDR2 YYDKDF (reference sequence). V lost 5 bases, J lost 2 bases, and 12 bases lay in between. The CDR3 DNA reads TGTGCCACCAGCGTATTCACAATAAACACTGAAGCTTTCTTT. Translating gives CATSVFTINTEAFF. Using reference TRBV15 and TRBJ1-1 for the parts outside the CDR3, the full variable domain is DAMVIQNPRYQVTQFGKPVTLSCSQTLNHNVMYWYQQKSSQAPKLLFHYYDKDFNNEADTPDNFQSRRPNTSFCFLDIRSPGLGDTAMYLCATSVFTINTEAFFGQGTRLTVV.

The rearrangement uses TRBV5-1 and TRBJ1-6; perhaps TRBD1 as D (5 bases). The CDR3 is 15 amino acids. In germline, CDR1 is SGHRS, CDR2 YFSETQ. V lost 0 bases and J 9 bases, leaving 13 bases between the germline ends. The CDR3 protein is CASSLDPGIGSPLHF. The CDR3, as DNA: TGCGCCAGCAGCTTGGATCCAGGGATAGGTTCACCCCTCCACTTT.

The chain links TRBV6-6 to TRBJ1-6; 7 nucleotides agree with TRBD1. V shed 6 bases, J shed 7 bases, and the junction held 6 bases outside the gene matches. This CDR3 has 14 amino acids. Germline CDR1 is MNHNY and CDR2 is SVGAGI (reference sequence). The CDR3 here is CASSRTGGNSPLHF. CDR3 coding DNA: TGTGCCAGCAGCCGGACAGGAGGGAATTCACCCCTCCACTTT.

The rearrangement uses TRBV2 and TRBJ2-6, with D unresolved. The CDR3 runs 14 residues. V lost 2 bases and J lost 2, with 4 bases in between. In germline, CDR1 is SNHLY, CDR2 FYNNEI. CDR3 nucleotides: TGTGCCAGCAGTGAAAGCACTGGGGCCAACGTCCTGACTTTC. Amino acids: CASSESTGANVLTF.

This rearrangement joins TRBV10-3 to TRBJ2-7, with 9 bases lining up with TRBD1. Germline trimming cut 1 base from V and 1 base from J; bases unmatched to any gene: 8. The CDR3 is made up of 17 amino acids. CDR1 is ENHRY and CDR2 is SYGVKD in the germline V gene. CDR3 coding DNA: TGTGCCATCAGTGAGTTCCGGGACAGGGCTGATTCCTACGAGCAGTACGTC. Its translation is CAISEFRDRADSYEQYV.

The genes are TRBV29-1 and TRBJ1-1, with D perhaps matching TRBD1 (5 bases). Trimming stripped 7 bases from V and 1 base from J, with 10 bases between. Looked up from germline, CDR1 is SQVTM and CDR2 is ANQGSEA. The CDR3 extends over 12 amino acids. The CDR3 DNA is TGCAGCGGCAGGGAGGGGAACACTGAAGCTTTCTTT. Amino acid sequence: CSGREGNTEAFF. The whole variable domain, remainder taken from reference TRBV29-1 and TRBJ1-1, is SAVISQKPSRDICQRGTSLTIQCQVDSQVTMMFWYRQQPGQSLTLIATANQGSEATYESGFVIDKFPISRPNLTFSTLTVSNMSPEDSSIYLCSGREGNTEAFFGQGTRLTVV.

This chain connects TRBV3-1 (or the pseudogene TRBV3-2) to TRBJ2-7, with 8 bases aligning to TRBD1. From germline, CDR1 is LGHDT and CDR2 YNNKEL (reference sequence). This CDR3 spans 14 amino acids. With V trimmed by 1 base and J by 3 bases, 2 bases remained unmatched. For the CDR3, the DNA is TGTGCCAGCAGCCAAGGGACAGGGAACTACGAGCAGTACTTC. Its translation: CASSQGTGNYEQYF.